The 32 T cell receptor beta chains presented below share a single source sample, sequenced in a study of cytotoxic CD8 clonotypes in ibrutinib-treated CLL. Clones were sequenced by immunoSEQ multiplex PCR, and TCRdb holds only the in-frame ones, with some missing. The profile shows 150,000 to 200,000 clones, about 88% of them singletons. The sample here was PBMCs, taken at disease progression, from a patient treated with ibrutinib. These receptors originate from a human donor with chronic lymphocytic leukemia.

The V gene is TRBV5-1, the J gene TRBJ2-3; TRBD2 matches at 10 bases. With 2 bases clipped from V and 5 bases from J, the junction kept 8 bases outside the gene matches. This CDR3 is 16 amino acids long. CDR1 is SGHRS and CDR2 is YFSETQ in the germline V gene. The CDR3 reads CASSLGAGGPVDTQYF. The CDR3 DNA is TGCGCCAGCAGCTTAGGAGCGGGAGGGCCTGTAGATACGCAGTATTTT. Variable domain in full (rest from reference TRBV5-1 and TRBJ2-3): KAGVTQTPRYLIKTRGQQVTLSCSPISGHRSVSWYQQTPGQGLQFLFEYFSETQRNKGNFPGRFSGRQFSNSRSEMNVSTLELGDSALYLCASSLGAGGPVDTQYFGPGTRLTVL.

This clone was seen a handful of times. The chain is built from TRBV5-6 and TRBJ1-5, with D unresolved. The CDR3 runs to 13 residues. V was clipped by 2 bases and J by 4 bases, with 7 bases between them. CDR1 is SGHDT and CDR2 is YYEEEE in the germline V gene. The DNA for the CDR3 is TGTGCCAGCAGCTTAATGGGGAATCAGCCCCAGCATTTT. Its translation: CASSLMGNQPQHF. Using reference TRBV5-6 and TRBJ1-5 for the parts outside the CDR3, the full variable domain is DAGVTQSPTHLIKTRGQQVTLRCSPKSGHDTVSWYQQALGQGPQFIFQYYEEEERQRGNFPDRFSGHQFPNYSSELNVNALLLGDSALYLCASSLMGNQPQHFGDGTRLSIL.

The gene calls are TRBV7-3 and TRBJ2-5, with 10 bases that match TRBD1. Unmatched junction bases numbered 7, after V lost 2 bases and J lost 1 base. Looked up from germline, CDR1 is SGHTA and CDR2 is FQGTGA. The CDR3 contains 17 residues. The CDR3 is CASSLSPGQGSQETQYF. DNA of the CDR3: TGTGCCAGCAGCTTATCTCCGGGACAGGGGAGCCAAGAGACCCAGTACTTC.

The CDR3 region is CASSAPGGGTEAFF. The CDR3 region has the DNA TGTGCCAGCAGCGCCCCCGGGGGGGGGACTGAAGCTTTCTTT. This rearrangement joins TRBV4-2 to TRBJ1-1, with TRBD1 as a possible D gene (5 bases). The CDR3 loop spans 14 amino acids. Per germline, CDR1 LGHNA and CDR2 YNFKEQ. Trimming shortened V by 5 bases and J by 5 bases, and 15 bases separated the two germline ends.

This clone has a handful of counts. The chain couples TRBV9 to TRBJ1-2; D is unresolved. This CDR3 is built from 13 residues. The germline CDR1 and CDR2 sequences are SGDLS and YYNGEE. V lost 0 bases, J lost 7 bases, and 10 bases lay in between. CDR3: CASSVGGAGGYTF. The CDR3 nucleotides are TGTGCCAGCAGCGTAGGAGGAGCGGGTGGCTACACCTTC.

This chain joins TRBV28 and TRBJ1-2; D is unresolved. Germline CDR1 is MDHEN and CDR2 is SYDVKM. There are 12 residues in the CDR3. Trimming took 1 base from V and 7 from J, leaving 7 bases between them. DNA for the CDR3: TGTGCCAGCAGTTTATTAGGTGCTGGCTACACCTTC. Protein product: CASSLLGAGYTF.

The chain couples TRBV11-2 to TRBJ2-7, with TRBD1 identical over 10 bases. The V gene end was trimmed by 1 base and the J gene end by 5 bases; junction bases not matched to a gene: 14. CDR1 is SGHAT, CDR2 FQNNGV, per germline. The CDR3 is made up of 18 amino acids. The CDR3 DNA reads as TGTGCCAGCAGCTTAGTATTCGGACAGGGGGACGGTGCCAACGAGCAGTACTTC. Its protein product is CASSLVFGQGDGANEQYF.

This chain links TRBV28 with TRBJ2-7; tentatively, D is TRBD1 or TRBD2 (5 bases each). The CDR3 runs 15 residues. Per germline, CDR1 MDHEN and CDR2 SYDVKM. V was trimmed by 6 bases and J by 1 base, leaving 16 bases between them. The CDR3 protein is CASSRWGSSSYEQYF. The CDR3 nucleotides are TGTGCCAGCAGCCGTTGGGGGAGTAGTTCCTACGAGCAGTACTTC.

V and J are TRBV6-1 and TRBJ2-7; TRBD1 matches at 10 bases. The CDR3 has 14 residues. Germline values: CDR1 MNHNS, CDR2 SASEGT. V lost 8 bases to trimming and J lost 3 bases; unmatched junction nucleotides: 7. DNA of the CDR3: TGTGCCAGCCGCCGGGACAGGGGTTTCTACGAGCAGTACTTC. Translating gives CASRRDRGFYEQYF.

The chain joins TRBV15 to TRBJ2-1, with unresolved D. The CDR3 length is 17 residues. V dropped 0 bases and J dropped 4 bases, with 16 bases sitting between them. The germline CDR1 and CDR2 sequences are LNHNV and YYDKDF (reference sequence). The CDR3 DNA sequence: TGTGCCACCAGCAGAGATCGGTCGGGCGATAAGTACAATGAGCAGTTCTTC. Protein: CATSRDRSGDKYNEQFF.

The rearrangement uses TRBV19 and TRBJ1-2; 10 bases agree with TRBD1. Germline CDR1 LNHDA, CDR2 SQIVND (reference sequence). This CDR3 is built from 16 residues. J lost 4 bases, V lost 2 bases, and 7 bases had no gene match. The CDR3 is CASSIRGDRGLYGYTF. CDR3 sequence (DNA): TGTGCCAGTAGTATAAGGGGCGACAGGGGGCTCTATGGCTACACCTTC.

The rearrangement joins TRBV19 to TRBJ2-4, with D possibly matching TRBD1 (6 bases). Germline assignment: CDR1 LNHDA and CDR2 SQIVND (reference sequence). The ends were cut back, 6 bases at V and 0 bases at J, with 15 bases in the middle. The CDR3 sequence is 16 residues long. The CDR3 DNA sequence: TGTGCCAGTAGCACGGACAGATCTCTAGCCAAAAACATTCAGTACTTC. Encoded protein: CASSTDRSLAKNIQYF.

In nucleotides, the CDR3 is TGCGCCAGCAGCTTTACCGGGACAGGGCCGAGGGAGACCCAGTACTTC. Translation: CASSFTGTGPRETQYF. The rearrangement links TRBV5-1 to TRBJ2-5, with 9 nucleotides matching TRBD1. The V gene's germline CDR1 is SGHRS and CDR2 YFSETQ. V was pared by 2 bases and J by 5 bases, with 10 bases of the junction left unmatched. The CDR3 is 16 amino acids.

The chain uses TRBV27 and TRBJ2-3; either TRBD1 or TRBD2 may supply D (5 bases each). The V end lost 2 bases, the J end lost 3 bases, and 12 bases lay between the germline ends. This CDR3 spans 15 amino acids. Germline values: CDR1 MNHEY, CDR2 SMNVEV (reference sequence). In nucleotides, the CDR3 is TGTGCCAGCAGTTTACGGGACGGCAAGACAGATACGCAGTATTTT. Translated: CASSLRDGKTDTQYF.

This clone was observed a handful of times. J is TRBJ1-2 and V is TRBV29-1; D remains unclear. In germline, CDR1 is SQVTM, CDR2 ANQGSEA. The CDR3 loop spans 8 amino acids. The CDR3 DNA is TGCACCGGAAATGGCTACACCTTC. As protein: CTGNGYTF. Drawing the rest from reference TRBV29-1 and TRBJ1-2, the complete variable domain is SAVISQKPSRDICQRGTSLTIQCQVDSQVTMMFWYRQQPGQSLTLIATANQGSEATYESGFVIDKFPISRPNLTFSTLTVSNMSPEDSSIYLCTGNGYTFGSGTRLTVV.

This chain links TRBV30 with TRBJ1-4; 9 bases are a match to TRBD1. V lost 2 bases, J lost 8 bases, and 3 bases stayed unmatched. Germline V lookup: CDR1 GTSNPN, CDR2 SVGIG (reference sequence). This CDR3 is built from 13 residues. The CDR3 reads CAWSTGGNEKLFF. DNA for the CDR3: TGTGCCTGGAGTACAGGGGGCAACGAAAAACTGTTTTTT. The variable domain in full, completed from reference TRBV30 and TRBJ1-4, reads SQTIHQWPATLVQPVGSPLSLECTVEGTSNPNLYWYRQAAGRGLQLLFYSVGIGQISSEVPQNLSASRPQDRQFILSSKKLLLSDSGFYLCAWSTGGNEKLFFGSGTQLSVL.

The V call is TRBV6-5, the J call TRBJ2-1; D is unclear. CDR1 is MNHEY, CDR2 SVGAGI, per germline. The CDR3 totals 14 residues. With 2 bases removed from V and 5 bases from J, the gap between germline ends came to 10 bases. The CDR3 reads CASSYTSKNNEQFF. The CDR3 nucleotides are TGTGCCAGCAGTTACACATCAAAGAACAATGAGCAGTTCTTC.

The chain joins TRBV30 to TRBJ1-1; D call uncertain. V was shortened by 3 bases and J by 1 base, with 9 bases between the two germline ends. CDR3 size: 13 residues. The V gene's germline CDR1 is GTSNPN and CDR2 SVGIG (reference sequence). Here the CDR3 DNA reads TGTGCCTGGAGGAGACAAACGAACACTGAAGCTTTCTTT. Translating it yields CAWRRQTNTEAFF.

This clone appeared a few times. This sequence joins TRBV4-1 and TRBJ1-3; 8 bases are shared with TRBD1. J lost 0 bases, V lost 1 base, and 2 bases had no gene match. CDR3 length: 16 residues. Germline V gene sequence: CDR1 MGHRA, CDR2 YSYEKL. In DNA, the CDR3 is TGCGCCAGCAGCCAAGTACAGGGGGGCTCTGGAAACACCATATATTTT. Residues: CASSQVQGGSGNTIYF.

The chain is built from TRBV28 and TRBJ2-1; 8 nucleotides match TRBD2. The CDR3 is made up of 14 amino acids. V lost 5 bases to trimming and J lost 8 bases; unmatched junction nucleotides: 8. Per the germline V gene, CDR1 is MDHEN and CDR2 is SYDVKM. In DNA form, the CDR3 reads TGTGCCAGCAGTACTAGCGGAGACGGGGATGAGCAGTTCTTC. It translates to CASSTSGDGDEQFF.

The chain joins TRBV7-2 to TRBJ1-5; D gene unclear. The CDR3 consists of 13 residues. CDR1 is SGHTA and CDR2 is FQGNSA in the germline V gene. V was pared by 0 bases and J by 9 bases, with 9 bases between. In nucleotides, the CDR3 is TGTGCCAGCAGCTTAGCTGGCAGGCGGCCCCAGCATTTT. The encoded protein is CASSLAGRRPQHF. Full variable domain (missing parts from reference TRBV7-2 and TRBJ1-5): GAGVSQSPSNKVTEKGKDVELRCDPISGHTALYWYRQSLGQGLEFLIYFQGNSAPDKSGLPSDRFSAERTGGSVSTLTIQRTQQEDSAVYLCASSLAGRRPQHFGDGTRLSIL.

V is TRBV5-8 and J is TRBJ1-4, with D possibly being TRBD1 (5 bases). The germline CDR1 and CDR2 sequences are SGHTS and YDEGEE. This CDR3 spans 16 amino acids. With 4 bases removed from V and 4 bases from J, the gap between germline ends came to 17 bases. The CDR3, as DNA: TGTGCCAGCAGCCTTCGACCGGGACGGATTAATGAAAAACTGTTTTTT. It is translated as CASSLRPGRINEKLFF.

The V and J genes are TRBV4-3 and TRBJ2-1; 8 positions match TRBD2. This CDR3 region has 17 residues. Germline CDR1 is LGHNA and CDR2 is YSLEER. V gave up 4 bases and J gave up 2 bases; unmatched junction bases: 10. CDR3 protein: CASSPTGRAGAYNEQFF. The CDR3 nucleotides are TGCGCCAGCAGCCCCACCGGTCGAGCGGGAGCCTACAATGAGCAGTTCTTC.

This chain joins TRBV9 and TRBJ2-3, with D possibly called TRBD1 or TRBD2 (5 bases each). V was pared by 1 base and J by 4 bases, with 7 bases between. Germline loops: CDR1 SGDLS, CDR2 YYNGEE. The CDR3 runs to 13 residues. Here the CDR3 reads CASSVLGADTQYF. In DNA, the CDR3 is TGTGCCAGCAGCGTACTGGGGGCAGATACGCAGTATTTT.

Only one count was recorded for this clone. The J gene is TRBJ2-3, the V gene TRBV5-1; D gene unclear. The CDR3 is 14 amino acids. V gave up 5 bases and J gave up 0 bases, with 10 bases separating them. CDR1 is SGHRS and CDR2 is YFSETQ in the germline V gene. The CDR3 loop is CASRPTPSTDTQYF. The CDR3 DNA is TGCGCCAGCAGGCCGACACCGAGCACAGATACGCAGTATTTT.

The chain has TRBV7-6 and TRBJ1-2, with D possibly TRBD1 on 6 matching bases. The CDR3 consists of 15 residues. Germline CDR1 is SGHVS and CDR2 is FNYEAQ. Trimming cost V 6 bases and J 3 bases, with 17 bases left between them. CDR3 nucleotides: TGTGCCAGCAGTTCCGCATGGGGGCGGGACTATGGCTACACCTTC. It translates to CASSSAWGRDYGYTF.

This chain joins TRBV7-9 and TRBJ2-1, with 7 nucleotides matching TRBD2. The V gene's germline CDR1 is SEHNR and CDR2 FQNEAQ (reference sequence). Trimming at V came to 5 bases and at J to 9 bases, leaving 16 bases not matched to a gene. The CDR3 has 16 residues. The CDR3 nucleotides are TGTGCCAGCAGCCCCCGGTGGGCGGGAGTAGTGACTGAGCAGTTCTTC. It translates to CASSPRWAGVVTEQFF.

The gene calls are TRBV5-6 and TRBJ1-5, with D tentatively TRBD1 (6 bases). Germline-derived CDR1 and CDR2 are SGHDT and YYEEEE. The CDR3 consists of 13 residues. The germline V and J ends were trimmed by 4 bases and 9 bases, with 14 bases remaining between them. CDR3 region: CASSLIQGGPQHF. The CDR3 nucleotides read TGTGCCAGCAGCCTTATACAGGGAGGGCCCCAGCATTTT.

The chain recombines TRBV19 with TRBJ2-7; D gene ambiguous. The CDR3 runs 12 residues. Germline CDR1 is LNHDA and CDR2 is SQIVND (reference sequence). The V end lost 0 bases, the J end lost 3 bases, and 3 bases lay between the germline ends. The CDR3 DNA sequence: TGTGCCAGTAGTATAGAGGGCTACGAGCAGTACTTC. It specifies CASSIEGYEQYF. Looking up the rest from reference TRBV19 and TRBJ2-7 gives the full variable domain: DGGITQSPKYLFRKEGQNVTLSCEQNLNHDAMYWYRQDPGQGLRLIYYSQIVNDFQKGDIAEGYSVSREKKESFPLTVTSAQKNPTAFYLCASSIEGYEQYFGPGTRLTVT.

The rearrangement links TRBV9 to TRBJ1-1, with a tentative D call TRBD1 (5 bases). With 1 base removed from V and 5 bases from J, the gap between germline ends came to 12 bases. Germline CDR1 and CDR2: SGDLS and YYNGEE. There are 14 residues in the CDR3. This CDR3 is CASSVQSEGTEAFF. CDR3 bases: TGTGCCAGCAGCGTACAGTCAGAGGGGACTGAAGCTTTCTTT.

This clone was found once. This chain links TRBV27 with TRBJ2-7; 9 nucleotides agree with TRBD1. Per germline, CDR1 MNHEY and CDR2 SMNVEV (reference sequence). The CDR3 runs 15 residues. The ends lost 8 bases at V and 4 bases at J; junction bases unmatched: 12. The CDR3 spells CASSFGQGMRYEQYF. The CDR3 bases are TGTGCCAGCTCCTTTGGACAGGGGATGAGATACGAGCAGTACTTC.

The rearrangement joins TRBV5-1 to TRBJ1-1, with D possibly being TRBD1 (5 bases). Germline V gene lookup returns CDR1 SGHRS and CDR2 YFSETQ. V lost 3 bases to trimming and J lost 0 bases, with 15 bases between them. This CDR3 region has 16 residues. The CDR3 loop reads CASSSEIQGMNTEAFF. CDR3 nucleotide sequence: TGCGCCAGCAGCTCCGAAATTCAGGGAATGAACACTGAAGCTTTCTTT.